Below are 29 T cell receptor beta chains sequenced from a single sample in a study of blood T cell repertoires in COVID-19. This table comes from immunoSEQ multiplex PCR, and its TCRdb copy is limited to in-frame clones, with some not included. This sample yields a few hundred thousand clones, of which 70% to 90% are seen a single time; about 9.8% belongs to the top ten. The material sequenced was peripheral blood. These receptors all stem from a man between 18 and 35 years old with active or convalescent COVID-19.

The chain links TRBV18 to TRBJ1-3; D might be TRBD1 (5 bases). CDR1 is KGHSH, CDR2 LQKENI, per germline. V dropped 5 bases and J dropped 0 bases, with 14 bases sitting between them. The CDR3 length is 16 residues. The CDR3 DNA is TGTGCCAGCTCATTATTCGACAGTTCCTCTGGAAACACCATATATTTT. Its translation: CASSLFDSSSGNTIYF.

This chain links TRBV27 with TRBJ2-4; 8 bases are shared with TRBD1. CDR1 is MNHEY, CDR2 SMNVEV, per germline (reference sequence). CDR3 size: 12 residues. Unmatched junction bases numbered 6, after V lost 8 bases and J lost 9 bases. CDR3 sequence (DNA): TGTGCCAGCCAGGGGGCGGCGGGCATTCAGTACTTC. This sequence encodes CASQGAAGIQYF.

A remark on this clone: The sample contains more than one DNA sequence encoding this CDR3. This chain uses TRBV5-1 with TRBJ2-5, with a possible D match to TRBD2 (5 bases). Germline loops: CDR1 SGHRS, CDR2 YFSETQ. This CDR3 spans 13 amino acids. V was cut by 0 bases and J by 5 bases, with 8 bases left in between. In DNA form, the CDR3 reads TGCGCCAGCAGCTTGGGCTCGGGGGAGACCCAGTACTTC. Translation: CASSLGSGETQYF.

The rearrangement uses TRBV2 and TRBJ2-7; 9 bases fit TRBD1. The CDR3 contains 12 residues. Germline CDR1 reads SNHLY; CDR2 reads FYNNEI. J gave up 6 bases and V 7 bases, and 4 bases lay outside the gene matches. The CDR3 sequence: CASTTGGGEQYF. CDR3 DNA sequence: TGTGCCAGCACTACAGGGGGCGGCGAGCAGTACTTC.

The chain combines TRBV11-2 with TRBJ1-1; D gene ambiguous. Germline V gene sequence: CDR1 SGHAT, CDR2 FQNNGV. The CDR3 loop spans 18 amino acids. Trimming took off 0 bases at V and 5 bases at J, with 22 bases between the two ends. CDR3 region: CASSLDNRVGLGGTEAFF. CDR3 nucleotides: TGTGCCAGCAGCTTAGATAACCGCGTCGGCTTGGGAGGGACTGAAGCTTTCTTT.

The chain couples TRBV19 to TRBJ2-2; 9 bases line up with TRBD1. Per the germline V gene, CDR1 is LNHDA and CDR2 is SQIVND (reference sequence). The CDR3 is 14 residues long. Germline trimming cut 5 bases from V and 6 bases from J; bases unmatched to any gene: 4. Here the CDR3 reads CASSLGQGSGELFF. CDR3 bases: TGTGCCAGTAGTCTCGGACAGGGGTCCGGGGAGCTGTTTTTT. Full variable domain (missing parts from reference TRBV19 and TRBJ2-2): DGGITQSPKYLFRKEGQNVTLSCEQNLNHDAMYWYRQDPGQGLRLIYYSQIVNDFQKGDIAEGYSVSREKKESFPLTVTSAQKNPTAFYLCASSLGQGSGELFFGEGSRLTVL.

The gene calls are TRBV5-1 and TRBJ2-4, with TRBD2 identical over 13 bases. V shed 4 bases and J 3 bases; nucleotides not matched to a gene: 16. Germline V lookup: CDR1 SGHRS, CDR2 YFSETQ. The CDR3 consists of 20 residues. The CDR3, as DNA: TGCGCCAGCAGCGATAGGACTAGCGGGGGAGCGATGGAAGTCAAAAACATTCAGTACTTC. Its protein is CASSDRTSGGAMEVKNIQYF. The variable domain in full, with the rest retrieved from reference TRBV5-1 and TRBJ2-4, is KAGVTQTPRYLIKTRGQQVTLSCSPISGHRSVSWYQQTPGQGLQFLFEYFSETQRNKGNFPGRFSGRQFSNSRSEMNVSTLELGDSALYLCASSDRTSGGAMEVKNIQYFGAGTRLSVL.

This chain links TRBV6-2 or TRBV6-3 with TRBJ2-3, with D perhaps matching TRBD2 (6 bases). Per the germline V gene, CDR1 is MNHEY and CDR2 is SVGEGT. The V end was cut by 2 bases, the J end by 3 bases, with 12 bases between. This CDR3 has 15 residues. The DNA of the CDR3 is TGTGCCAGCAGTTACAGGCTGGGGGGTACAGATACGCAGTATTTT. This encodes CASSYRLGGTDTQYF.

This chain uses TRBV29-1 with TRBJ2-2; D may be TRBD2 (5 bases). Germline lookup yields CDR1 SQVTM and CDR2 ANQGSEA. This CDR3 is built from 15 residues. V dropped 4 bases and J dropped 1 base, with 13 bases sitting between them. The CDR3: CSVGTPGMNTGELFF. The CDR3 DNA sequence: TGCAGCGTTGGGACCCCGGGAATGAACACCGGGGAGCTGTTTTTT.

The gene calls are TRBV5-1 and TRBJ2-3; the D is unclear. CDR3 size: 16 residues. The V gene's germline CDR1 is SGHRS and CDR2 YFSETQ. The V end was cut by 0 bases, the J end by 2 bases, with 13 bases between. CDR3 protein: CASSLAVLKNTDTQYF. CDR3 nucleotide sequence: TGCGCCAGCAGCTTGGCGGTTCTAAAAAACACAGATACGCAGTATTTT. Complete variable domain (other parts from reference TRBV5-1 and TRBJ2-3): KAGVTQTPRYLIKTRGQQVTLSCSPISGHRSVSWYQQTPGQGLQFLFEYFSETQRNKGNFPGRFSGRQFSNSRSEMNVSTLELGDSALYLCASSLAVLKNTDTQYFGPGTRLTVL.

This chain joins TRBV4-1 and TRBJ1-5; 8 bases align to TRBD1. This CDR3 is 16 amino acids long. V lost 2 bases to trimming and J lost 2 bases; unmatched junction nucleotides: 5. Germline loops: CDR1 MGHRA, CDR2 YSYEKL. For the CDR3, the DNA is TGCGCCAGCAGCCAACCGACAGGGGTGGGCAATCAGCCCCAGCATTTT. Protein sequence: CASSQPTGVGNQPQHF.

For the CDR3, the DNA is TGTGCCACCAGCAGAGTAATGACAGGGAACACTGAAGCTTTCTTT. As protein: CATSRVMTGNTEAFF. The chain has TRBV15 and TRBJ1-1, with TRBD1 as a possible D gene (6 bases). CDR1 and CDR2 (germline): LNHNV, YYDKDF (reference sequence). This CDR3 comprises 15 residues. V gave up 1 base and J gave up 1 base, with 10 bases separating them.

This clone has only one observation. The chain combines TRBV7-6 with TRBJ2-1, with 7 bases aligning to TRBD2. With 5 bases clipped from V and 8 bases from J, the junction kept 12 bases outside the gene matches. Germline V gene lookup returns CDR1 SGHVS and CDR2 FNYEAQ. This CDR3 contains 15 residues. CDR3 sequence: CASSPLGLGRDEQFF. CDR3 bases: TGTGCCAGCAGCCCTCTTGGGTTGGGGAGGGATGAGCAGTTCTTC.

This sequence joins TRBV5-1 and TRBJ2-5; 8 nucleotides agree with TRBD2. Germline V gene sequence: CDR1 SGHRS, CDR2 YFSETQ. Trimming cost V 4 bases and J 4 bases; bases outside gene matches: 3. CDR3 length: 13 residues. This CDR3 reads CASSLRGAETQYF. CDR3 nucleotide sequence: TGCGCCAGCAGCCTGCGGGGGGCAGAGACCCAGTACTTC.

The CDR3 DNA reads TGCGCCAGCAGCCTCGATGGGGGGGAGGGTTCACCCCTCCACTTT. It yields the protein CASSLDGGEGSPLHF. The rearrangement links TRBV5-1 to TRBJ1-6; the D gene is possibly TRBD1 (5 bases). The CDR3 consists of 15 residues. The ends were cut back, 4 bases at V and 9 bases at J, with 17 bases in the middle. Looked up from germline, CDR1 is SGHRS and CDR2 is YFSETQ.

This clone was seen once. This chain links TRBV7-9 with TRBJ2-7; 13 bases are a match to TRBD2. Germline loops: CDR1 SEHNR, CDR2 FQNEAQ (reference sequence). After removal of 2 bases from V and 4 bases from J, the junction contained 11 bases not matched to a gene. The CDR3 consists of 18 residues. In DNA, the CDR3 is TGTGCCAGCAGCTTACCCGGACTAGCGGGGGCCGAAGCGTACGAGCAGTACTTC. Its translation: CASSLPGLAGAEAYEQYF.

The gene calls are TRBV27 and TRBJ1-2; D call uncertain. V lost 8 bases and J lost 6, with 16 bases in between. This CDR3 is built from 13 residues. The germline V gene encodes CDR1 MNHEY and CDR2 SMNVEV (reference sequence). DNA for the CDR3: TGTGCCAGCGCCCTTTCGGTTTCCGATGGCTACACCTTC. This encodes CASALSVSDGYTF.

The V call is TRBV6-1, the J call TRBJ1-2, with D possibly being TRBD1 (5 bases). The length of the CDR3 is 14 residues. The germline gives CDR1 MNHNS, CDR2 SASEGT. The germline V and J ends were trimmed by 3 bases and 1 base, with 9 bases remaining between them. CDR3 in DNA: TGTGCCAGCAGTGATTGGCAGGGTAACTATGGCTACACCTTC. Its protein is CASSDWQGNYGYTF.

The chain links TRBV18 to TRBJ2-3, with TRBD2 as a possible D gene (5 bases). CDR3 length: 14 amino acids. Germline V lookup: CDR1 KGHSH, CDR2 LQKENI. V shed 4 bases and J shed 1 base, with 9 bases lying between them. Written as DNA, the CDR3 is TGTGCCAGCTCACTAGGACTCGGCACAGATACGCAGTATTTT. It encodes CASSLGLGTDTQYF.

As to this clone: Other nucleotide sequences from this sample produce the same CDR3. This chain connects TRBV10-1 to TRBJ2-7, with TRBD2 matching 9 bases. The CDR3 extends over 14 amino acids. V lost 0 bases, J lost 4 bases, and 1 base stayed unmatched. Per the germline V gene, CDR1 is WNHNN and CDR2 is SYGVQD (reference sequence). Here the CDR3 reads CASSESSGGYEQYF. The CDR3 bases are TGCGCCAGCAGTGAGTCTAGCGGGGGTTACGAGCAGTACTTC.

The rearrangement uses TRBV7-9 and TRBJ1-4, with TRBD1 matching over 8 bases. Germline V gene data show CDR1 as SEHNR and CDR2 as FQNEAQ (reference sequence). This CDR3 contains 14 residues. Trimming at V came to 5 bases and at J to 3 bases, leaving 2 bases not matched to a gene. The CDR3 DNA sequence: TGTGCCAGCAGCCGGGGACAGGCTAATGAAAAACTGTTTTTT. It specifies CASSRGQANEKLFF.

This clone was recorded only once. The CDR3 sequence: CASSPVRGPGETQYF. The CDR3, as DNA: TGTGCCAGCTCACCCGTCAGGGGGCCCGGAGAGACCCAGTACTTC. V usage is TRBV18 and J usage is TRBJ2-5; 8 bases are shared with TRBD1. After removal of 3 bases from V and 4 bases from J, the junction contained 7 bases not matched to a gene. This CDR3 is 15 amino acids long. Germline CDR1 and CDR2: KGHSH and LQKENI.

The chain recombines TRBV9 with TRBJ1-6, with D maybe TRBD1 (6 bases). The CDR3 spans 15 residues. Germline V gene data show CDR1 as SGDLS and CDR2 as YYNGEE. Trimming removed 3 bases at V and 9 bases at J, with 16 bases between. The CDR3 loop is CASSGAGVGGSPLHF. The CDR3 bases are TGTGCCAGCAGCGGGGCAGGGGTTGGGGGTTCACCCCTCCACTTT.

V is TRBV15 and J is TRBJ2-1; 9 nucleotides line up with TRBD2. Trimming at V came to 4 bases and at J to 4 bases, leaving 5 bases not matched to a gene. CDR1 and CDR2 from the germline V gene are LNHNV and YYDKDF (reference sequence). CDR3 length: 15 amino acids. The CDR3 protein is CATSTKTSGYNEQFF. The CDR3 DNA reads as TGTGCCACCAGCACAAAGACTAGCGGATACAATGAGCAGTTCTTC.

The V and J genes are TRBV5-1 and TRBJ2-1, with 13 bases lining up with TRBD2. With V trimmed by 0 bases and J by 4 bases, 1 base remained unmatched. Germline CDR1 is SGHRS and CDR2 is YFSETQ. CDR3 length equals 16 residues. The CDR3 coding sequence is TGCGCCAGCAGCTTGGAACTAGCGGGGGGGTACAATGAGCAGTTCTTC. Translating it yields CASSLELAGGYNEQFF.

The rearrangement links TRBV18 to TRBJ2-1; 7 bases are shared with TRBD1. The V gene's germline CDR1 is KGHSH and CDR2 LQKENI. The CDR3 runs 12 residues. The junction had 3 bases not matched to a gene; V was cut back by 8 bases and J by 5 bases. CDR3 nucleotides: TGTGCCAGCACGGGACAGAACAATGAGCAGTTCTTC. Protein: CASTGQNNEQFF. Variable domain in full (rest from reference TRBV18 and TRBJ2-1): NAGVMQNPRHLVRRRGQEARLRCSPMKGHSHVYWYRQLPEEGLKFMVYLQKENIIDESGMPKERFSAEFPKEGPSILRIQQVVRGDSAAYFCASTGQNNEQFFGPGTRLTVL.

V is TRBV5-1 and J is TRBJ1-2, with 9 bases aligning to TRBD1. V was pared by 7 bases and J by 6 bases, with 10 bases of the junction left unmatched. The CDR3 totals 14 residues. From germline, CDR1 is SGHRS and CDR2 YFSETQ. In nucleotides, the CDR3 is TGCGCCAGCGAGTTGACAGGGGGTGGGGATGGCTACACCTTC. Translated, it gives CASELTGGGDGYTF.

V and J are TRBV13 and TRBJ1-2; TRBD1 matches 7 bases. From germline, CDR1 is PRHDT and CDR2 FYEKMQ (reference sequence). The CDR3 runs 15 residues. The ends lost 4 bases at V and 3 bases at J; junction bases unmatched: 8. This chain's CDR3 is CASSSDSGQYYGYTF. CDR3 in DNA: TGTGCCAGCAGCTCGGACTCGGGACAGTACTATGGCTACACCTTC.

This chain uses TRBV24-1 with TRBJ2-5, with D perhaps matching TRBD2 (7 bases). Trimming pared 3 bases from V and 2 bases from J, leaving 15 bases between. The germline V gene has CDR1 KGHDR and CDR2 SFDVKD. The CDR3 has 16 residues. The CDR3 spells CATSDPRGAPQETQYF. The CDR3 nucleotides read TGTGCCACCAGTGATCCCCGGGGGGCCCCACAAGAGACCCAGTACTTC.